This T cell receptor (beta chain) was obtained from a study of blood T cell repertoires in COVID-19 (dated by TCRdb to the early 2020s). Background for the entire study: Samples covering the acute and convalescent phases of COVID-19 were provided by collaborators in the United States, Italy and Spain. The samples were drawn from two sources: the first 160 participants of the ongoing ImmuneRACE study, and 1,254 subjects contributed by 6 global collaborators. The sample metadata nearly always contained a de-identified subject ID, COVID-19 status, age in years and sex. Where available, HLA class I and class II types were taken from metadata supplied by the sample provider and were not determined by assay-based typing. The dataset comprised deeply sampled blood TCRbeta repertoires from subjects exposed to, actively infected with, or recovered from COVID-19. The material from the prospective study consisted of cDNA or gDNA derived from T cells, B-cell-depleted T cells, or PBMCs. A freely available public database, intended as a resource for researchers studying the immune response to SARS-CoV-2, is where the repertoires were released. The study at large found these results: The quantity of clinical and demographic metadata differed by source and by participant and was supplied without curation.

Participants in the prospective study were aged roughly 18 to 95 years, lived in 20 to 30 United States geographic areas, and enrolled through a virtual design. To assign participants to cohorts, the prospective study relied on clinical history that participants themselves reported in a screening survey and a study questionnaire. ImmuneRACE Cohort 3 recovered participants were defined by two consecutive negative NP/OP PCR tests, healthcare professional clearance, or symptom resolution. In the prospective study, mobile phlebotomists collected whole blood, serum and a nasopharyngeal or oropharyngeal swab from each participant. Prospective study participants could optionally give additional blood draws and questionnaires over an approximately 2-month period. Before DNA extraction, blood samples from the prospective study were shipped at room temperature or frozen. For this clone: Its cognate antigen has yet to be identified. No base quality information exists; no much larger clone differs at one position.

The immunoSEQ Assay, a bias-controlled multiplex PCR, was used to amplify TCRbeta CDR3 regions from genomic DNA. Under the source paper's analysis protocol: Nucleated cell counts per sample were estimated from amplification of reference gene primers within the assay. To quantify the absolute abundance of each unique TCRbeta CDR3 rearrangement, sequence reads were collapsed and filtered. Productive Simpson clonality was computed per sample as the square root of Simpson's diversity index over productive rearrangements. TCRdb limited this immuneACCESS table to in-frame rearrangements with V and J called. A share of clones is missing; checked studies link under half to unresolved V genes, and the rest is unexplained. V and J calls and clone size come straight from that table; D and trimming were deduced from the DNA. The sample includes some 500,000 clones, with 88% observed a single time. The ten most abundant clones make up less than 2% of the sample.

This TCR was sampled from a woman aged 40 to 55 who had recovered from COVID-19. The sequencing input was PBMCs or T cells enriched from blood (not recorded which).

Read as DNA, the sequence is TGTGCCAGCAGTTTAACCCCCACAGGGGGTACGCAGTATTTT. It codes for CASSLTPTGGTQYF. This chain joins TRBV27 to TRBJ2-3; the junction holds 8 bases that match TRBD1. For this chain, trimming is 2 bases at the V end and 8 bases at the J end, and the number of junction bases without a gene match is 6. The germline V gene (reference sequence) gives CDR1 as MNHEY and CDR2 as SMNVEV. The CDR3, cysteine through phenylalanine, is 14 amino acids long. Only the CDR3 portion is preserved as DNA: 42 bases, with reading frame beginning at the first base.